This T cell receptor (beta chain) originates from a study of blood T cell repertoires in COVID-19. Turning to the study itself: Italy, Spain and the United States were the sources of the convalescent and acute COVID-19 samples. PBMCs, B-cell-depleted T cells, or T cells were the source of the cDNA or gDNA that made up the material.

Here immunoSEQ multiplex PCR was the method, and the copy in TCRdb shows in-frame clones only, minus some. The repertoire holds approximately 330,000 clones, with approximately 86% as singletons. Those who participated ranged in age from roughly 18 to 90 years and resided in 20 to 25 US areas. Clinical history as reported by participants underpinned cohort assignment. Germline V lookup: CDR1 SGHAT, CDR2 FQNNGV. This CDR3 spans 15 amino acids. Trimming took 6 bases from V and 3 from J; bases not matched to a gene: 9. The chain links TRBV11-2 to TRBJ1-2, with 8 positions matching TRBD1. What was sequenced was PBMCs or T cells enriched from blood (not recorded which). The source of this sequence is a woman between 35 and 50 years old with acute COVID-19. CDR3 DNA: TGTGCCAGCAGGGGGTTGCAGGGGGCGGACTATGGCTACACCTTC. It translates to CASRGLQGADYGYTF.